A single T cell receptor (beta chain) is shown here with its context. Its specificity is not known. This record belongs to a study of T cells in tuberculosis. The overall study: Blood was taken before or within 7 days of anti-tuberculosis therapy.

Using immunoSEQ multiplex PCR, the repertoire was profiled, and TCRdb retains in-frame clones only, with some absent. Of approximately 10,000 clones in the sample, roughly 94% were seen once. V lost 0 bases, J lost 4 bases, and 2 bases stayed unmatched. The CDR3 is made up of 15 amino acids. Germline loops: CDR1 SGHNT, CDR2 YYREEE (reference sequence). Broader study findings: Selection depended on which cryopreserved specimens were available.

Tuberculosis was confirmed by positive sputum smear and/or M. tuberculosis culture. This TCR was recovered from an adult with tuberculosis. V usage is TRBV5-4 and J usage is TRBJ2-3; 10 bases are shared with TRBD1. Input material: PBMCs. The CDR3 loop reads CASSLGQGAPDTQYF. The CDR3 coding sequence is TGTGCCAGCAGCTTGGGACAGGGGGCTCCAGATACGCAGTATTTT.